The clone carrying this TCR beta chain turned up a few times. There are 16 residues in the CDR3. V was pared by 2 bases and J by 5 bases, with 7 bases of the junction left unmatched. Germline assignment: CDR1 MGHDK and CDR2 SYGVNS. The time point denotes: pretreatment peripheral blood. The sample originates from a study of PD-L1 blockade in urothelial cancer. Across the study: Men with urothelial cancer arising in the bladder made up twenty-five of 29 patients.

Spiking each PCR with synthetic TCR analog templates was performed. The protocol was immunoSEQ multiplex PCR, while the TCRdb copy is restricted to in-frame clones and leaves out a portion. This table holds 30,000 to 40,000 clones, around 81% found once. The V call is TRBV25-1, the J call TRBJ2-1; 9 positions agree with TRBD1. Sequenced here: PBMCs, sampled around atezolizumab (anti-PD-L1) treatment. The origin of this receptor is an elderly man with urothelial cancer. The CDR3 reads CASSEPWGQGDNEQFF. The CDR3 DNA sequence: TGTGCCAGCAGTGAACCATGGGGACAGGGCGACAATGAGCAGTTCTTC.